Each of the 12 T cell receptor beta chains below was sequenced from the same sample in a study of T cell responses to AZD1222 COVID-19 vaccine. Generated by immunoSEQ multiplex PCR, the TCRdb table keeps only in-frame clones and is missing some. The table lists under 150,000 clones, approximately 90% of them singletons, with about 6.8% in the top ten. The source material was peripheral blood, sampled 28 days after the second AZD1222 dose. All receptors come from an adult who received the AZD1222 COVID-19 vaccine.

V is TRBV7-2 and J is TRBJ2-5, with D tentatively TRBD1 or TRBD2 (5 bases each). CDR3 length equals 15 residues. Trimming shortened V by 2 bases and J by 6 bases, and 16 bases separated the two germline ends. Germline V gives CDR1 SGHTA, CDR2 FQGNSA. The CDR3 bases are TGTGCCAGCAGCTTATACGGGACCTTCGAACAGACCCAGTACTTC. Protein product: CASSLYGTFEQTQYF.

The chain combines TRBV19 with TRBJ1-1; D call uncertain. Germline CDR1 is LNHDA and CDR2 is SQIVND (reference sequence). CDR3 length equals 13 residues. Trimming cost V 10 bases and J 0 bases, with 12 bases left between them. CDR3 nucleotide sequence: TGTGCCAAAGGGCATCCTGTGAACACTGAAGCTTTCTTT. Amino acid sequence: CAKGHPVNTEAFF.

The sample holds one count of this clone. The V gene is TRBV5-1, the J gene TRBJ1-6, with D unclear. The CDR3 extends over 13 amino acids. Deletions cut 7 bases from V and 6 bases from J, with 11 bases between. Germline CDR1 reads SGHRS; CDR2 reads YFSETQ. The chain's CDR3 is CASGRDFNSPLHF. Written as DNA, the CDR3 is TGCGCCAGCGGGAGGGATTTTAATTCACCCCTCCACTTT.

In this sample, this clone turned up a few times. The chain has TRBV5-1 and TRBJ1-1; 7 bases are shared with TRBD1. Germline V gene data show CDR1 as SGHRS and CDR2 as YFSETQ. There are 15 residues in the CDR3. The J segment lost 0 bases and the V segment lost 4 bases, leaving 6 bases of the junction unmatched. The CDR3 sequence is CASSGGQSLNTEAFF. In DNA, the CDR3 is TGCGCCAGCAGCGGGGGACAGTCTTTGAACACTGAAGCTTTCTTT.

The chain links TRBV7-2 to TRBJ1-2, with D possibly matching TRBD1 (6 bases). Germline assignment: CDR1 SGHTA and CDR2 FQGNSA. The CDR3 runs 13 residues. V gave up 5 bases and J gave up 4 bases, with 11 bases separating them. The CDR3 reads CASSQTGFYGYTF. Written as DNA, the CDR3 is TGTGCCAGCAGCCAGACAGGATTCTATGGCTACACCTTC.

A remark on this clone: The germline gene is not matched at one end of the junction; a read error may be the cause. This chain links TRBV2 with TRBJ2-2; tentative D call: TRBD2 (5 bases). This CDR3 contains 15 residues. Germline CDR1 and CDR2: SNHLY and FYNNEI. The CDR3 nucleotides read TGTGCCAGCAGTGAATCTAGAGGGAACTCCGGGGAGCTGTTTTTT. As protein: CASSESRGNSGELFF. The full variable domain, rest sourced from reference TRBV2 and TRBJ2-2, is EPEVTQTPSHQVTQMGQEVILRCVPISNHLYFYWYRQILGQKVEFLVSFYNNEISEKSEIFDDQFSVERPDGSNFTLKIRSTKLEDSAMYFCASSESRGNSGELFFGEGSRLTVL.

The chain employs TRBV4-3 and TRBJ2-4, with 7 nucleotides matching TRBD1. The CDR3 runs to 14 residues. The germline V gene encodes CDR1 LGHNA and CDR2 YSLEER. J lost 4 bases, V lost 6 bases, and 6 bases had no gene match. Written as DNA, the CDR3 is TGCGCCAGCAGTGTGGGGACAGAAAAAAACATTCAGTACTTC. Protein: CASSVGTEKNIQYF.

V is TRBV6-2 or TRBV6-3 and J is TRBJ2-1, with 7 bases matching TRBD2. This CDR3 is built from 17 residues. V trimming: 2 bases; J trimming: 4 bases; junction bases outside the gene matches: 11. The germline V gene encodes CDR1 MNHEY and CDR2 SVGEGT. Here the CDR3 reads CASSYGIQRGTYNEQFF. CDR3 nucleotides: TGTGCCAGCAGTTACGGGATCCAGCGGGGCACTTACAATGAGCAGTTCTTC.

The chain joins TRBV20-1 to TRBJ1-1; possible D gene TRBD1, 6 bases. V was shortened by 3 bases and J by 7 bases, with 9 bases between the two germline ends. This CDR3 has 11 residues. Germline V gene sequence: CDR1 DFQATT, CDR2 SNEGSKA (reference sequence). DNA for the CDR3: TGCAGTGCTAGCAGGGGCGGTGAAGCTTTCTTT. As protein: CSASRGGEAFF.

This CDR3 is CASSDPVNYGYTF. For the CDR3, the DNA is TGTGCCAGCAGTGATCCAGTTAACTATGGCTACACCTTC. V usage is TRBV6-1 and J usage is TRBJ1-2, with D unclear. CDR3 size: 13 residues. Deletions cut 3 bases from V and 1 base from J, with 6 bases between. Germline V gene sequence: CDR1 MNHNS, CDR2 SASEGT.

The chain links TRBV6-4 to TRBJ2-1; D call uncertain. The germline CDR1 and CDR2 sequences are MRHNA and SNTAGT. The CDR3 totals 19 residues. V shed 2 bases and J shed 0 bases, with 20 bases lying between them. The CDR3, as DNA: TGTGCCAGCAGTGACACCAGCCCCCAGGCCCCGAGCTCCTACAATGAGCAGTTCTTC. Its translation: CASSDTSPQAPSSYNEQFF.

The chain carries TRBV9 and TRBJ1-5; D is perhaps TRBD1 (5 bases). Germline V lookup: CDR1 SGDLS, CDR2 YYNGEE. The V end was cut by 0 bases, the J end by 5 bases, with 12 bases between. This CDR3 has 15 amino acids. This chain's CDR3 is CASSVGGRADQPQHF. The CDR3 coding sequence is TGTGCCAGCAGCGTAGGAGGCAGGGCGGATCAGCCCCAGCATTTT. Looking up the rest from reference TRBV9 and TRBJ1-5 gives the full variable domain: DSGVTQTPKHLITATGQRVTLRCSPRSGDLSVYWYQQSLDQGLQFLIQYYNGEERAKGNILERFSAQQFPDLHSELNLSSLELGDSALYFCASSVGGRADQPQHFGDGTRLSIL.